A selection of T cell receptor beta chains follows, all from one sample in a study of cytomegalovirus exposure and HLA in healthy donors. Produced via immunoSEQ multiplex PCR; TCRdb's table is partial and in-frame only. This table holds 95,000 to 150,000 clones, roughly 14% found once. The sequenced material came from PBMCs. The receptors derive from a woman aged 18-29 years in good health and CMV-seronegative. Each CDR3 is given with its conserved first and last residue. The order of the fields is V gene, J gene, clone size, D gene, CDR3 protein, CDR3 DNA. A D gene is named only where the DNA matches it firmly. Expanded clones are given a class, and other clones once, few, many or no size at all.

TRBV5-4	TRBJ1-6	few	NA	CASSYPDSGKNSPLHF	TGTGCCAGCAGCTACCCGGACAGCGGTAAAAATTCACCCCTCCACTTT
TRBV19	TRBJ1-5	few	NA	CASTWGRNPGYSNQPQHF	TGTGCCAGTACGTGGGGGCGAAATCCGGGTTATAGCAATCAGCCCCAGCATTTT
TRBV6-6	TRBJ2-7	few	TRBD2	CASTPGGGSTYEQYF	TGTGCCAGCACCCCGGGCGGGGGGTCTACCTACGAGCAGTACTTC
TRBV5-4	TRBJ2-3	few	NA	CASSLDREDTQYF	TGTGCCAGCAGCTTGGACAGGGAAGATACGCAGTATTTT
TRBV6-1	TRBJ1-5	NA	TRBD1	CATGISRGVNQPQHF	TGTGCCACCGGGATAAGCAGGGGGGTGAATCAGCCCCAGCATTTT
TRBV7-6	TRBJ2-1	NA	TRBD2	CASSQRTSGIKGGAYNEQFF	TGTGCCAGCAGCCAGAGGACTAGCGGGATTAAGGGGGGGGCCTACAATGAGCAGTTCTTC
TRBV11-2	TRBJ2-5	NA	TRBD2	CASSYGTSWGQETQYF	TGTGCCAGCAGCTACGGGACTAGTTGGGGCCAAGAGACCCAGTACTTC
TRBV11-2	TRBJ2-1	NA	TRBD1	CASSLDRNNEQFF	TGTGCCAGCAGCCTGGACAGGAACAATGAGCAGTTCTTC
TRBV4-3	TRBJ2-3	few	TRBD2	CASSQGFSGGGDTQYF	TGCGCCAGCAGCCAAGGGTTCAGCGGGGGAGGTGATACGCAGTATTTT
TRBV5-1	TRBJ2-1	few	TRBD2	CASSLRGLAGAGDEQFF	TGCGCCAGCAGCTTGCGAGGACTAGCGGGAGCCGGGGATGAGCAGTTCTTC
TRBV27	TRBJ2-1	few	NA	CASSPLGRHAQFF	TGTGCCAGCAGCCCCCTGGGGAGACACGCGCAGTTCTTC
TRBV5-4	TRBJ1-2	few	TRBD1	CASSLPTGTGKGYTF	TGTGCCAGCAGCTTGCCAACCGGGACAGGGAAAGGCTACACCTTC
TRBV4-3	TRBJ2-2	NA	TRBD2	CASSQELETGGTGELFF	TGCGCCAGCAGCCAAGAGCTGGAGACGGGGGGCACCGGGGAGCTGTTTTTT
TRBV5-5	TRBJ2-7	NA	TRBD1	CASSSDRGYEQYF	TGTGCCAGCAGCTCCGACAGGGGCTACGAGCAGTACTTC
TRBV19	TRBJ2-1	few	TRBD1	CASSYRDRGYNEQFF	TGTGCCAGTAGTTACCGGGACAGGGGGTACAATGAGCAGTTCTTC
TRBV30	TRBJ2-7	few	TRBD2	CAWSGWPGGVYEQYF	TGTGCCTGGAGTGGGTGGCCGGGAGGGGTCTACGAGCAGTACTTC
TRBV30	TRBJ2-2	NA	NA	CAWRGQGLDTGELFF	TGTGCCTGGAGGGGGCAGGGGCTCGACACCGGGGAGCTGTTTTTT
TRBV7-9	TRBJ1-5	few	NA	CASSLGRQPQHF	TGTGCCAGCAGCTTAGGCAGACAGCCCCAGCATTTT
TRBV6-5	TRBJ1-1	few	NA	CASSYKEYGTEAFF	TGTGCCAGCAGTTACAAGGAGTACGGCACTGAAGCTTTCTTT
TRBV27	TRBJ2-5	few	NA	CASSRKQPEEVLQETQYF	TGTGCCAGCAGCCGGAAGCAACCAGAAGAGGTTTTACAAGAGACCCAGTACTTC
TRBV15	TRBJ1-4	NA	NA	CATSRDRGSFDKLFF	TGTGCCACCAGCAGAGATCGGGGAAGTTTTGACAAACTGTTTTTT
TRBV4-3	TRBJ2-2	few	NA	CASSQDGGVAGELFF	TGCGCCAGCAGCCAAGATGGAGGGGTAGCCGGGGAGCTGTTTTTT
TRBV28	TRBJ2-1	NA	NA	CASSLAAQINEQFF	TGTGCCAGCAGTTTAGCCGCTCAGATCAATGAGCAGTTCTTC
TRBV29-1	TRBJ2-1	few	TRBD1	CSVGRGTAYNEQFF	TGCAGCGTAGGGAGAGGGACAGCCTACAATGAGCAGTTCTTC
TRBV5-4	TRBJ1-4	NA	NA	CASSLVGGSGKLFF	TGTGCCAGCAGCTTGGTGGGGGGATCCGGAAAACTGTTTTTT
TRBV6-5	TRBJ2-7	NA	TRBD1	CASRRGQGYEQYF	TGTGCCAGCAGGCGGGGACAGGGGTACGAGCAGTACTTC
TRBV29-1	TRBJ2-6	few	TRBD1	CSVEDRDQLSGANVLTF	TGCAGCGTCGAGGACAGGGACCAACTTTCTGGGGCCAACGTCCTGACTTTC
TRBV7-2	TRBJ1-2	few	TRBD1	CASSLMDRGLYGYTF	TGTGCCAGCAGCTTAATGGACAGGGGGCTTTATGGCTACACCTTC
TRBV7-8	TRBJ1-5	NA	NA	CASSLETDNQPQHF	TGTGCCAGCAGCTTAGAAACAGACAATCAGCCCCAGCATTTT
TRBV27	TRBJ2-7	NA	NA	CASSLGDSREQYF	TGTGCCAGCAGTTTAGGGGACTCCCGGGAGCAGTACTTC
TRBV11-1	TRBJ1-3	NA	NA	CASSLDTSGNTIYF	TGTGCCAGCAGCTTAGACACCTCTGGAAACACCATATATTTT
TRBV18	TRBJ1-2	NA	NA	CASSPRSPDGYTF	TGTGCCAGCTCACCACGAAGCCCGGATGGCTACACCTTC
TRBV25-1	TRBJ2-4	NA	TRBD1	CASSGNRQGTIQYF	TGTGCCAGCAGTGGCAATAGACAGGGGACCATTCAGTACTTC
TRBV7-8	TRBJ2-3	NA	NA	CASSLEVGGGPDTQYF	TGTGCCAGCAGCTTAGAAGTGGGAGGCGGGCCAGATACGCAGTATTTT
TRBV28	TRBJ1-2	NA	TRBD1	CASSGDRGRVGYTF	TGTGCCAGCAGTGGGGACAGGGGGCGTGTTGGCTACACCTTC